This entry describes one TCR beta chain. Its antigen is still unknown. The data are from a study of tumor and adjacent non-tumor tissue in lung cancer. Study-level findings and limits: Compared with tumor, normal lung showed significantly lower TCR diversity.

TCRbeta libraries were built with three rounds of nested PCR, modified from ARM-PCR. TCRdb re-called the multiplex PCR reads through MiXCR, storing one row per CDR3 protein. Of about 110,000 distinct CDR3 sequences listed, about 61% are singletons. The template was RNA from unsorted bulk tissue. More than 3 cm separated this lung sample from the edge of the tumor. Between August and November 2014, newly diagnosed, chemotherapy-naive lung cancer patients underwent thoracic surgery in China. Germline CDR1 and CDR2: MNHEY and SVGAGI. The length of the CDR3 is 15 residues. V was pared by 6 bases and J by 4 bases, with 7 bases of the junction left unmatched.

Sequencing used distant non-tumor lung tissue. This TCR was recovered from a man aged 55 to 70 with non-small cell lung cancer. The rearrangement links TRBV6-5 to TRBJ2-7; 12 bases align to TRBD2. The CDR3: CASSLGLAGKYEQYF. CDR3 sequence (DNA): TGTGCCAGCAGCCTAGGACTAGCGGGAAAGTACGAGCAGTACTTC.